Each of the 10 T cell receptor beta chains below was sequenced from the same sample in a study of T cell repertoires in cytomegalovirus infection. TCRdb re-derived calls from the reads in MiXCR, one entry per CDR3 protein. The data contain some 680,000 distinct CDR3 sequences, roughly a third of them singletons. The specimen was PBMCs. The receptors derive from a human donor in good health (CMV status not recorded). Some clones in this sample may be carry-over from other donors' samples.

CDR3 protein: CASMRQEAWYEQYF. The CDR3 coding sequence is TGTGCCAGCATGAGACAGGAGGCCTGGTACGAGCAGTACTTC. The chain joins TRBV12-3 or TRBV12-4 to TRBJ2-7; maybe TRBD1 (6 bases). The CDR3 extends over 14 amino acids. V lost 7 bases and J lost 4, with 17 bases in between.

This rearrangement joins TRBV7-2 to TRBJ2-7, with 8 bases lining up with TRBD2. CDR1 and CDR2 from the germline V gene are SGHTA and FQGNSA. The V segment lost 5 bases and the J segment 1 base; nucleotides outside the gene matches: 16. CDR3 length equals 18 residues. DNA of the CDR3: TGTGCCAGCAGCCCCCAACCCCTTGGCGGGAGGCGTTCCTACGAGCAGTACTTC. Residues: CASSPQPLGGRRSYEQYF. Full variable domain (outside the CDR3, taken from reference TRBV7-2 and TRBJ2-7): GAGVSQSPSNKVTEKGKDVELRCDPISGHTALYWYRQSLGQGLEFLIYFQGNSAPDKSGLPSDRFSAERTGGSVSTLTIQRTQQEDSAVYLCASSPQPLGGRRSYEQYFGPGTRLTVT.

This clonotype was observed once. Relative to the germline gene, one junction end is altered; a read error may explain this. The rearrangement links TRBV4-1 to TRBJ2-5; 10 bases agree with TRBD2. CDR3 length: 17 amino acids. The germline CDR1 and CDR2 sequences are MGHRA and YSYEKL. CDR3 bases: TGCGTCAGCAGCCAAGATTCGCTAGCGGGGGCACAAGAGACCCAGTACTTC. Translation gives CVSSQDSLAGAQETQYF.

CDR3 DNA sequence: TGTGCCAGCAGCGTCCGACAGGGGGCGGACTACGAGCAGTACTTC. Translated, it gives CASSVRQGADYEQYF. This chain links TRBV7-2 with TRBJ2-7, with 10 nucleotides matching TRBD1. The CDR3 is 15 residues long. The germline V gene encodes CDR1 SGHTA and CDR2 FQGNSA. Trimming took 5 bases from V and 3 from J; bases not matched to a gene: 7.

There are many counts of this clonotype. The genes are TRBV18 and TRBJ1-1, with 8 nucleotides matching TRBD1. V lost 5 bases to trimming and J lost 1 base; unmatched junction nucleotides: 3. The CDR3 sequence is 14 residues long. CDR1 and CDR2 (germline): KGHSH, LQKENI. The CDR3 DNA is TGTGCCAGCTCAGGACAGGGAGCGAACACTGAAGCTTTCTTT. It yields the protein CASSGQGANTEAFF.

V is TRBV20-1 and J is TRBJ1-6; D remains ambiguous. V dropped 0 bases and J dropped 0 bases, with 12 bases sitting between them. The CDR3 contains 17 residues. Per the germline V gene, CDR1 is DFQATT and CDR2 is SNEGSKA (reference sequence). This chain's CDR3 is CSARDLTGSSYNSPLHF. The CDR3 bases are TGCAGTGCTAGAGATCTCACGGGAAGCTCCTATAATTCACCCCTCCACTTT.

This clonotype was picked up many times. This chain joins TRBV28 and TRBJ1-6; D may be TRBD1 (5 bases). Trimming removed 5 bases from V and 8 bases from J, with 13 bases in between. This CDR3 is built from 14 residues. Germline V lookup: CDR1 MDHEN, CDR2 SYDVKM. CDR3 coding DNA: TGTGCCAGCAGTGCTACAGGTTCCTATTCACCCCTCCACTTT. Translating it yields CASSATGSYSPLHF. Variable domain in full (rest from reference TRBV28 and TRBJ1-6): DVKVTQSSRYLVKRTGEKVFLECVQDMDHENMFWYRQDPGLGLRLIYFSYDVKMKEKGDIPEGYSVSREKKERFSLILESASTNQTSMYLCASSATGSYSPLHFGNGTRLTVT.

Of note for this clonotype: The junction does not match germline at one end; this may be a read error. The chain links TRBV12-3 or TRBV12-4 to TRBJ2-3; D is ambiguous. The CDR3 runs to 12 residues. CDR3: CASSLNTESQDF. The CDR3 coding sequence is TGTGCCAGCAGTTTAAACACGGAGTCGCAGGATTTT.

This chain joins TRBV7-9 and TRBJ2-1, with TRBD2 identical over 10 bases. The germline V gene encodes CDR1 SEHNR and CDR2 FQNEAQ (reference sequence). The CDR3 spans 14 residues. J gave up 5 bases and V 4 bases, and 2 bases lay outside the gene matches. The CDR3 coding sequence is TGTGCCAGCAGCTCAGGGACTAGCGACAATGAGCAGTTCTTC. Protein: CASSSGTSDNEQFF.

This sequence joins TRBV14 and TRBJ2-5; TRBD2 is a possible D gene (6 bases). V lost 6 bases to trimming and J lost 1 base, with 15 bases between them. Germline V gene lookup returns CDR1 SGHDN and CDR2 FVKESK. This CDR3 has 15 amino acids. The CDR3 nucleotides are TGTGCCAGCAGTCAGTTCGGCGGGGTCCAAGAGACCCAGTACTTC. This translates into CASSQFGGVQETQYF.